The 12 T cell receptor beta chains in this list originate from one sample, sequenced in a study of blood T cell repertoires in COVID-19. Clones were read by immunoSEQ multiplex PCR, and TCRdb kept only the in-frame ones, dropping some. The table shows about 310,000 clones, with roughly 84% occurring only once. Sequences were obtained from peripheral blood. These receptors came from a man between 45 and 60 years old with active or convalescent COVID-19.

The gene calls are TRBV14 and TRBJ2-7; 7 bases match TRBD1. V shed 0 bases, J shed 6 bases, and the junction held 8 bases outside the gene matches. Per the germline V gene, CDR1 is SGHDN and CDR2 is FVKESK. The CDR3 loop spans 15 amino acids. The CDR3 loop reads CASSQDTGARGEQYF. The CDR3 DNA sequence: TGTGCCAGCAGCCAAGATACAGGGGCCCGTGGCGAGCAGTACTTC.

This clone was counted only a few times. V usage is TRBV7-2 and J usage is TRBJ2-7; D gene uncertain. Trimming took off 6 bases at V and 6 bases at J, with 12 bases between the two ends. The CDR3 sequence is 12 residues long. The germline V gene encodes CDR1 SGHTA and CDR2 FQGNSA. The CDR3 is CASSLLRGEQYF. For the CDR3, the DNA is TGTGCCAGCAGTCTACTTCGCGGCGAGCAGTACTTC. Combining the CDR3 with reference TRBV7-2 and TRBJ2-7 gives the whole variable domain GAGVSQSPSNKVTEKGKDVELRCDPISGHTALYWYRQSLGQGLEFLIYFQGNSAPDKSGLPSDRFSAERTGGSVSTLTIQRTQQEDSAVYLCASSLLRGEQYFGPGTRLTVT.

V and J are TRBV4-2 and TRBJ2-2; 15 nucleotides align to TRBD2. The CDR3 sequence is 17 residues long. After removal of 4 bases from V and 6 bases from J, the junction contained 6 bases not matched to a gene. CDR1 and CDR2 from the germline V gene are LGHNA and YNFKEQ. The DNA of the CDR3 is TGTGCCAGCAGCCCACAAGGGACTAGCGGGAGGTCCGGGGAGCTGTTTTTT. This gives the protein CASSPQGTSGRSGELFF.

This CDR3 reads CASQDGTVRNTPLHF. CDR3 nucleotide sequence: TGTGCCAGCCAGGATGGGACAGTCCGAAATACACCCCTCCACTTT. The J gene is TRBJ1-6, the V gene TRBV7-9; TRBD1 aligns across 7 bases. Losses at the gene ends were 8 bases for V and 11 bases for J; bases not matched to a gene: 15. The germline V gene has CDR1 SEHNR and CDR2 FQNEAQ (reference sequence). The CDR3 has 15 amino acids. The full variable domain, its missing parts supplied by reference TRBV7-9 and TRBJ1-6, is DTGVSQNPRHKITKRGQNVTFRCDPISEHNRLYWYRQTLGQGPEFLTYFQNEAQLEKSRLLSDRFSAERPKGSFSTLEIQRTEQGDSAMYLCASQDGTVRNTPLHFGNGTRLTVT.

J is TRBJ2-1 and V is TRBV5-1, with 11 bases aligning to TRBD2. This CDR3 has 15 amino acids. Losses at the gene ends were 3 bases for V and 5 bases for J; bases not matched to a gene: 4. Germline CDR1 SGHRS, CDR2 YFSETQ. The CDR3 here is CASSSSGGRHNEQFF. Here the CDR3 DNA reads TGCGCCAGCAGCTCTAGCGGGGGGCGACACAATGAGCAGTTCTTC.

J is TRBJ1-5 and V is TRBV2; D uncertain. V gave up 6 bases and J gave up 9 bases, with 21 bases separating them. This CDR3 region has 15 residues. The germline CDR1 and CDR2 sequences are SNHLY and FYNNEI. Written as DNA, the CDR3 is TGTGCCAGCAGCCTAAGGAGGGAATCGCACGGGCCCCAGCATTTT. This encodes CASSLRRESHGPQHF.

V is TRBV9 and J is TRBJ2-3, with D tentatively TRBD2 (6 bases). Germline V gives CDR1 SGDLS, CDR2 YYNGEE. The CDR3 spans 14 residues. V was cut by 3 bases and J by 0 bases, with 8 bases left in between. For the CDR3, the DNA is TGTGCCAGCAGCGCTAGCGTGAGCACAGATACGCAGTATTTT. Protein sequence: CASSASVSTDTQYF. The entire variable domain, with the rest obtained from reference TRBV9 and TRBJ2-3, is as follows: DSGVTQTPKHLITATGQRVTLRCSPRSGDLSVYWYQQSLDQGLQFLIQYYNGEERAKGNILERFSAQQFPDLHSELNLSSLELGDSALYFCASSASVSTDTQYFGPGTRLTVL.

CDR3: CASSLGTGIRTEAFF. The CDR3 DNA reads TGTGCCAGCAGCCTTGGGACAGGGATAAGGACTGAAGCTTTCTTT. The chain joins TRBV3-1 (or the pseudogene TRBV3-2) to TRBJ1-1; TRBD1 aligns across 9 bases. The CDR3 loop spans 15 amino acids. V lost 4 bases to trimming and J lost 5 bases; unmatched junction nucleotides: 8. Germline V lookup: CDR1 LGHDT, CDR2 YNNKEL (reference sequence).

This clone was counted once. The rearrangement joins TRBV5-6 to TRBJ2-7; possible D gene TRBD2, 6 bases. This CDR3 has 12 residues. Germline CDR1 reads SGHDT; CDR2 reads YYEEEE. V was pared by 1 base and J by 7 bases, with 9 bases between. The CDR3 loop reads CASSLRGFEQYF. The CDR3 DNA reads as TGTGCCAGCAGCTTGCGGGGGTTTGAGCAGTACTTC. The full variable domain, completed using reference TRBV5-6 and TRBJ2-7, is DAGVTQSPTHLIKTRGQQVTLRCSPKSGHDTVSWYQQALGQGPQFIFQYYEEEERQRGNFPDRFSGHQFPNYSSELNVNALLLGDSALYLCASSLRGFEQYFGPGTRLTVT.

This rearrangement joins TRBV30 to TRBJ1-1; D remains unclear. CDR1 GTSNPN and CDR2 SVGIG come from the germline V gene (reference sequence). This CDR3 is 13 amino acids long. V shed 4 bases and J shed 2 bases, with 11 bases lying between them. CDR3 sequence: CAWTLGVNTEAFF. Written as DNA, the CDR3 is TGTGCCTGGACCCTCGGGGTAAACACTGAAGCTTTCTTT.

This chain joins TRBV18 and TRBJ1-5; perhaps TRBD1 as D (5 bases). V lost 5 bases to trimming and J lost 7 bases, with 12 bases between them. Germline CDR1 reads KGHSH; CDR2 reads LQKENI. The CDR3 sequence is 13 residues long. Written as DNA, the CDR3 is TGTGCCAGCTCAAGTGGGGGGGAACAGCCCCAGCATTTT. Translated: CASSSGGEQPQHF.

The gene calls are TRBV5-1 and TRBJ1-2; 7 bases map to TRBD1. After removal of 0 bases from V and 6 bases from J, the junction contained 5 bases not matched to a gene. Per germline, CDR1 SGHRS and CDR2 YFSETQ. The CDR3 length is 14 residues. CDR3 sequence (DNA): TGCGCCAGCAGCTTGGACAGGGGTACCCATGGCTACACCTTC. It encodes CASSLDRGTHGYTF. Full variable domain (outside the CDR3, taken from reference TRBV5-1 and TRBJ1-2): KAGVTQTPRYLIKTRGQQVTLSCSPISGHRSVSWYQQTPGQGLQFLFEYFSETQRNKGNFPGRFSGRQFSNSRSEMNVSTLELGDSALYLCASSLDRGTHGYTFGSGTRLTVV.